The clone carrying this T cell receptor beta chain occurred a few times. Its antigen is currently unknown. Germline CDR1 and CDR2: SEHNR and FQNEAQ (reference sequence). This CDR3 contains 16 residues. The germline V and J ends were trimmed by 4 bases and 2 bases, with 15 bases remaining between them. This sample is drawn from a study of T cell repertoires in cytomegalovirus infection. Study-level background: Matching HLA type and CMV infection were both indicated by public TCR beta signatures. Study findings and constraints: HLA-C-restricted CMV-specific TCR beta clonotypes prevailed in the ex vivo response.

Each CDR3 protein is one row after TCRdb ran MiXCR on the reads. The sample consists of roughly 800,000 distinct CDR3 sequences, just under 30% of them appearing once. This TCR came from a human donor in good health (CMV status not recorded). Some clones in this sample may be carry-over from other donors' samples. The rearrangement joins TRBV7-9 to TRBJ2-1; tentatively, D is TRBD2 (7 bases). The specimen comprised cultured CD8+ T cells from PBMCs, sampled from culture after CMV antigen stimulation. Written as DNA, the CDR3 is TGTGCCAGCAGCTCAAGGGGGGACTATACCTACAATGAGCAGTTCTTC. Translation gives CASSSRGDYTYNEQFF.